This TCR beta chain was sequenced during a study of blood T cell repertoires in COVID-19. Study in general: PBMCs, B-cell-depleted T cells, or T cells were the source of the cDNA or gDNA that made up the material.

Study processing details: It was from reference gene primer amplification that nucleated cell counts were estimated. TCRdb's table, derived via immunoSEQ multiplex PCR, lists solely in-frame clones and lacks some. V and J calls and clone size are given by that table; D and trimming were obtained from the DNA. The sample includes roughly 72,000 clones, 88% of them seen just once. Trimming took 8 bases from V and 6 from J, leaving 25 bases between them. Germline values: CDR1 KGHSH, CDR2 LQKENI. CDR3 length: 17 residues. This clonotype was obtained from a human donor in a cohort sampled during active COVID-19. The sequenced sample was peripheral blood. The V and J genes are TRBV18 and TRBJ2-2; D gene ambiguous. This CDR3 reads CASVTGLKPKGAGELFF. CDR3 DNA: TGTGCCAGCGTCACCGGGTTAAAACCTAAAGGTGCCGGGGAGCTGTTTTTT.